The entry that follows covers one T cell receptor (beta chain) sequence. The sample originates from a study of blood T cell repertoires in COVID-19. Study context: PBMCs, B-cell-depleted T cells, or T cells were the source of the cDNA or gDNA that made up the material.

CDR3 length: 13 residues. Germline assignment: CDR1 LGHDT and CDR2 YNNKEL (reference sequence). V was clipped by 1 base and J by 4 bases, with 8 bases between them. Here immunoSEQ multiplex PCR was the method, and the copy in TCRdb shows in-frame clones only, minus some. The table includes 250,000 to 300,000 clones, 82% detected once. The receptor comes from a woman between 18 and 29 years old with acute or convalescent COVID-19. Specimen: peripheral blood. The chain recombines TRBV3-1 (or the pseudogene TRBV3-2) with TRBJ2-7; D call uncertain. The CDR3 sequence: CASSQGLRYEQYF. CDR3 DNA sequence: TGTGCCAGCAGCCAAGGGTTACGGTACGAGCAGTACTTC.